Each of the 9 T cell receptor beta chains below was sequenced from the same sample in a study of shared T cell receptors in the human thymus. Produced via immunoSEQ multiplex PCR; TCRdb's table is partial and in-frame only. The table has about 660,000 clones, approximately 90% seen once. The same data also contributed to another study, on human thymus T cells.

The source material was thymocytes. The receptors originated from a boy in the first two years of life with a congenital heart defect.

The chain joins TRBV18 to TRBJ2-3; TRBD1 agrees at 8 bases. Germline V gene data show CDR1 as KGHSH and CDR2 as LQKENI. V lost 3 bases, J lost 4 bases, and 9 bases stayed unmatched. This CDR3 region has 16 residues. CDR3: CASSPGTGGYPDTQYF. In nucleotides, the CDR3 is TGTGCCAGCTCACCGGGGACAGGAGGGTACCCAGATACGCAGTATTTT.

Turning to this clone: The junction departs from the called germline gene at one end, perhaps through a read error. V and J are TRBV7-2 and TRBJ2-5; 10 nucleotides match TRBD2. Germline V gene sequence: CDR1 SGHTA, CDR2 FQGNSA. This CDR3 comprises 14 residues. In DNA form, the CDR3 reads TGTGCCAGCAGCTTAAGACTAGCGGGTGACCTCAGGGACTTC. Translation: CASSLRLAGDLRDF.

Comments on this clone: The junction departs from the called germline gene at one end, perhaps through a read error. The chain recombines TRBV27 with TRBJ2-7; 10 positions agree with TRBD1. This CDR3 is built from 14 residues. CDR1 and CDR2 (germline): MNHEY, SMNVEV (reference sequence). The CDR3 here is CASSSDFDRGRTSF. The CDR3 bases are TGTGCCAGCAGTTCCGACTTCGACAGGGGGCGGACTTCGTTC.

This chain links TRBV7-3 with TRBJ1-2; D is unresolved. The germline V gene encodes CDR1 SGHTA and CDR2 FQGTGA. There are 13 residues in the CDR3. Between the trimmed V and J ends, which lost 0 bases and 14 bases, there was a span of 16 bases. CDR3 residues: CASSLTERAPRTF. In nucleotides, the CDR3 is TGTGCCAGCAGCTTAACGGAGCGGGCGCCGAGGACCTTC.

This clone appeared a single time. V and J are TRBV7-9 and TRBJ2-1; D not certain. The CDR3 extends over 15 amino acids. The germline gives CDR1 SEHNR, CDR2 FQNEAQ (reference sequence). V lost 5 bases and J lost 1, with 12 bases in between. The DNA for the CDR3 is TGTGCCAGCAGCCCCCGGTCCGGGTCCTACAATGAGCAGTTCTTC. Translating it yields CASSPRSGSYNEQFF.

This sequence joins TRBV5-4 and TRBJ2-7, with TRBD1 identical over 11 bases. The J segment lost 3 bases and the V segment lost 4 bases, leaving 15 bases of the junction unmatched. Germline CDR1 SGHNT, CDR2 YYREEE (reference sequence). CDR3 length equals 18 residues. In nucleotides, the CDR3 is TGTGCCAGCAGCCTCCGGGACAGGGGGACGAGTAGCGACTACGAGCAGTACTTC. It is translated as CASSLRDRGTSSDYEQYF. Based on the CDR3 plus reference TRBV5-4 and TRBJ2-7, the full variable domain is ETGVTQSPTHLIKTRGQQVTLRCSSQSGHNTVSWYQQALGQGPQFIFQYYREEENGRGNFPPRFSGLQFPNYSSELNVNALELDDSALYLCASSLRDRGTSSDYEQYFGPGTRLTVT.

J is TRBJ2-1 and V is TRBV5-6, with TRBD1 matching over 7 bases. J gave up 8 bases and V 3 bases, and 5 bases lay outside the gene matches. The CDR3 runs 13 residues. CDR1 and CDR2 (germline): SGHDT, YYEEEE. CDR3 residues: CASSSTGLHEQFF. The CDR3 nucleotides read TGTGCCAGCAGCTCGACAGGGCTGCATGAGCAGTTCTTC.

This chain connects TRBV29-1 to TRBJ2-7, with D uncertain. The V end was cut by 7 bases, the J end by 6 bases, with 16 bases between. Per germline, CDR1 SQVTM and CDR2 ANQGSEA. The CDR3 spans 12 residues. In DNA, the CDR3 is TGCAGCGCAGACCGCGCTCCGGGCGAGCAGTACTTC. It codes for CSADRAPGEQYF.

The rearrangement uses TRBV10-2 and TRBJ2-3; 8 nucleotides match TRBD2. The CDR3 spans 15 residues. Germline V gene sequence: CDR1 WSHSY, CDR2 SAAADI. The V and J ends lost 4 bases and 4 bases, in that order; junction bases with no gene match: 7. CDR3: CASSGSGRASDTQYF. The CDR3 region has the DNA TGCGCCAGCAGTGGGAGCGGGAGAGCCTCAGATACGCAGTATTTT.